This T cell receptor (beta chain) was identified during a study of response to subunit inactivated influenza vaccine. The count of this clonotype is one. Each CDR3 protein is one row after TCRdb ran MiXCR on the RT-PCR reads. The sample holds around 650,000 distinct CDR3 sequences, approximately 14% seen once. The material was PBMCs from blood, obtained approximately 12 days after vaccination. This clonotype was obtained from a man aged 50 or older who received an inactivated influenza vaccine.

The CDR3 sequence is CASSLWGSGRGSYEQYF. CDR3 nucleotides: TGCGCCAGCAGCTTGTGGGGTAGCGGGAGAGGGTCCTACGAGCAGTACTTC. V is TRBV5-1 and J is TRBJ2-7; 9 bases map to TRBD2. Trimming at V came to 1 base and at J to 1 base, leaving 9 bases not matched to a gene. Germline lookup yields CDR1 SGHRS and CDR2 YFSETQ. CDR3 length equals 17 residues.